This TCR beta chain was documented in a study of blood T cells in healthy people across ages. Study results and caveats: Among long-lived donors, naive CD4+ cells were more numerous and diversity higher than in aged donors.

On this clonotype: Its antigen is undetermined.

CDR3 length equals 10 residues. Germline values: CDR1 DFQATT, CDR2 SNEGSKA (reference sequence). V gave up 2 bases and J gave up 8 bases, with 6 bases separating them. The authors ran a second PCR of about 6 to 12 cycles using a sample-barcoded 5' primer and a J-beta primer mix. TCRdb reanalysed the 5' RACE reads using MiXCR and keeps one entry per CDR3 protein. Here the sample spans some 1.8 million distinct CDR3 sequences, about two fifths being singletons. This sequence was found in a human donor in good health. The chain carries TRBV20-1 and TRBJ1-2; D unresolved. Material: blood. CDR3 region: CSARQIGYTF. As DNA, the CDR3 is TGCAGTGCTAGACAGATCGGCTACACCTTC.